This TCR beta chain appears in the sequencing data of a study of CD8 T cells in ankylosing spondylitis (dated by TCRdb to the late 2010s). General notes on the study: To find TCR variants linked to disease, the study profiled T cell receptor beta repertoires in ankylosing spondylitis patients and healthy donors. The full study cohort comprised about 25 ankylosing spondylitis patients and approximately 100 healthy donors. Peripheral blood was sampled, and synovial fluid was also collected from ankylosing spondylitis patients.

V and J are truncated by 3 bases and 0 bases respectively, leaving an intervening sequence of 8 bases. Taken from cysteine to phenylalanine, the CDR3 has 15 residues. Left in the record is the CDR3 DNA by itself, 45 bases read in frame from the first base. CDR1 and CDR2, looked up from the germline V gene, are MDHEN and SYDVKM. This clonotype was observed at least ten times. What this receptor recognizes is not known. Within one base of it there is no much larger clone, and no base qualities were kept. Instrument used: Illumina HiSeq 2500. Quantitative 5'-RACE with molecular barcodes was the method used to prepare the TCR beta libraries. In the paper's pipeline: A new computational method based on a probabilistic model of VDJ rearrangement was used to identify disease-linked TCR variants. Using fastp at Q25 and MiXCR, TCRdb reprocessed the public reads and kept productive beta chains. All rows with the same CDR3 protein become a single entry with the most common DNA and genes. The V and J calls and clone size come from TCRdb's table, not from the authors' own analysis. This sample comprises roughly 230,000 distinct CDR3 sequences, roughly 8.2% of them detected only once. The ten biggest clones cover 4% to 5% of the sample.

General conclusions and limits of the study: The disease-linked clones were reported to be significantly enriched in matched synovial fluid samples from ankylosing spondylitis patients. The disease-linked clones showed a CD8+ phenotype and occurred at relatively low frequencies in peripheral blood. Blood from ankylosing spondylitis patients appeared to be characterized by a TCR beta motif made up of seven or eight highly homologous amino acid variants. Some motif variants had previously been reported in the synovial fluid and blood of reactive arthritis patients, which suggests shared mechanisms of disease initiation.

The source is a female donor with ankylosing spondylitis or in good health (not recorded which). The rearrangement combines TRBV28 with TRBJ2-2; the D gene cannot be named for sure. The sample comprised blood, either unsorted or a sorted T cell fraction (not recorded which). The CDR3 loop reads CASSFRRANTGELFF. At the DNA level, the sequence is TGTGCCAGCAGTTTCCGGAGAGCGAACACCGGGGAGCTGTTTTTT.